These 6 T cell receptor beta chains share one sample of origin, sequenced in a study of cytomegalovirus exposure and HLA in healthy donors. This PCR relied on a set of 60 Vbeta primers and 13 Jbeta primers. The protocol was immunoSEQ multiplex PCR, while the TCRdb copy is restricted to in-frame clones and leaves out a portion. This repertoire includes some 67,000 clones. Sequencing was done on a sample of PBMCs. These receptors were obtained from a woman aged 30 to 39 in good health and CMV-seronegative.

This sequence joins TRBV5-1 and TRBJ2-5; 10 nucleotides match TRBD1. V trimming: 3 bases; J trimming: 5 bases; junction bases outside the gene matches: 4. Germline CDR1 and CDR2: SGHRS and YFSETQ. The CDR3 spans 14 residues. The CDR3 coding sequence is TGCGCCAGCAGCTCCGGGACAGGGGTGGAGACCCAGTACTTC. Amino acid sequence: CASSSGTGVETQYF. The full variable domain, in which reference TRBV5-1 and TRBJ2-5 provide the parts outside the CDR3, is KAGVTQTPRYLIKTRGQQVTLSCSPISGHRSVSWYQQTPGQGLQFLFEYFSETQRNKGNFPGRFSGRQFSNSRSEMNVSTLELGDSALYLCASSSGTGVETQYFGPGTRLLVL.

In nucleotides, the CDR3 is TGTGCCAGCAGCGTGACTAGCGGGAGCGTGGGTGAGCAGTTCTTC. Its translation: CASSVTSGSVGEQFF. V is TRBV9 and J is TRBJ2-1, with TRBD2 matching 12 bases. The V and J ends lost 2 bases and 9 bases, in that order; junction bases with no gene match: 6. There are 15 residues in the CDR3. CDR1 SGDLS and CDR2 YYNGEE come from the germline V gene.

The J gene is TRBJ1-2, the V gene TRBV25-1; no clear D. The CDR3 spans 13 residues. With 3 bases removed from V and 5 bases from J, the gap between germline ends came to 10 bases. Germline-derived CDR1 and CDR2 are MGHDK and SYGVNS. CDR3 protein: CASSDWTGYGYTF. CDR3 DNA: TGTGCCAGCAGTGATTGGACTGGTTATGGCTACACCTTC.

On this clone itself: An end of the junction differs from the germline gene, which may be a read error. CDR3 sequence (DNA): TGTGCCAGCAGTTTATCGGCAGGGATTCAGCACCAGCATTTT. The encoded protein is CASSLSAGIQHQHF. This chain links TRBV27 with TRBJ1-5, with D possibly being TRBD1 (5 bases). Germline assignment: CDR1 MNHEY and CDR2 SMNVEV (reference sequence). The CDR3 length is 14 residues.

This chain joins TRBV7-9 and TRBJ1-1; D not certain. V was clipped by 1 base and J by 7 bases, with 13 bases between them. In germline, CDR1 is SEHNR, CDR2 FQNEAQ (reference sequence). CDR3 size: 14 residues. In DNA, the CDR3 is TGTGCCAGCAGCTTAGAAGCGGGATACGATGAAGCTTTCTTT. Amino acid sequence: CASSLEAGYDEAFF.

This rearrangement joins TRBV4-1 to TRBJ2-7; TRBD1 might be the D (5 bases). The V end was cut by 0 bases, the J end by 5 bases, with 17 bases between. Germline V gene lookup returns CDR1 MGHRA and CDR2 YSYEKL. This CDR3 region has 16 residues. This chain's CDR3 is CASSQERQTARNEQYF. The CDR3 DNA reads as TGCGCCAGCAGCCAAGAAAGACAGACAGCTAGGAACGAGCAGTACTTC.